The sequence of this T cell receptor (beta chain) was determined in a study of CD8+CD57+ T cells in acquired aplastic anemia. In the study overall: Sorting CD4+ and CD8+ cells gave DNA averaging about 3.3 ug. The study, taken as a whole, reports: Patients versus controls showed no significant CD8+ Simpson's diversity difference. Patients and controls shared twenty-nine CD8+ CDR3 sequences, highly expressed in patients.

As to this clonotype: The target antigen is unknown.

CD8+CD57+ cell expansion, shown by flow cytometry, had occurred in the patients selected for sequencing. At blood sampling, none of the patients had yet received therapy. Genomic DNA, serving as template, underwent TCR beta VDJ and CDR3 profiling. MiXCR, applied by TCRdb to the reads, yields one record per CDR3 protein. The data contain around 220,000 distinct CDR3 sequences, less than 60% of them singletons. Germline V gene sequence: CDR1 SEHNR, CDR2 FQNEAQ (reference sequence). The CDR3 is made up of 16 amino acids. V was pared by 3 bases and J by 6 bases, with 5 bases of the junction left unmatched.

This chain uses TRBV7-9 with TRBJ1-6, with 10 bases aligning to TRBD1. The sequenced sample was sorted CD4+, CD8+, or CD8+CD57+ T cells (not recorded which) from PBMCs. The receptor was isolated from a human donor with aplastic anemia. CDR3 coding DNA: TGTGCCAGCAGCTTCCAGGGACAGGGGAGTAATTCACCCCTCCACTTT. Residues: CASSFQGQGSNSPLHF.